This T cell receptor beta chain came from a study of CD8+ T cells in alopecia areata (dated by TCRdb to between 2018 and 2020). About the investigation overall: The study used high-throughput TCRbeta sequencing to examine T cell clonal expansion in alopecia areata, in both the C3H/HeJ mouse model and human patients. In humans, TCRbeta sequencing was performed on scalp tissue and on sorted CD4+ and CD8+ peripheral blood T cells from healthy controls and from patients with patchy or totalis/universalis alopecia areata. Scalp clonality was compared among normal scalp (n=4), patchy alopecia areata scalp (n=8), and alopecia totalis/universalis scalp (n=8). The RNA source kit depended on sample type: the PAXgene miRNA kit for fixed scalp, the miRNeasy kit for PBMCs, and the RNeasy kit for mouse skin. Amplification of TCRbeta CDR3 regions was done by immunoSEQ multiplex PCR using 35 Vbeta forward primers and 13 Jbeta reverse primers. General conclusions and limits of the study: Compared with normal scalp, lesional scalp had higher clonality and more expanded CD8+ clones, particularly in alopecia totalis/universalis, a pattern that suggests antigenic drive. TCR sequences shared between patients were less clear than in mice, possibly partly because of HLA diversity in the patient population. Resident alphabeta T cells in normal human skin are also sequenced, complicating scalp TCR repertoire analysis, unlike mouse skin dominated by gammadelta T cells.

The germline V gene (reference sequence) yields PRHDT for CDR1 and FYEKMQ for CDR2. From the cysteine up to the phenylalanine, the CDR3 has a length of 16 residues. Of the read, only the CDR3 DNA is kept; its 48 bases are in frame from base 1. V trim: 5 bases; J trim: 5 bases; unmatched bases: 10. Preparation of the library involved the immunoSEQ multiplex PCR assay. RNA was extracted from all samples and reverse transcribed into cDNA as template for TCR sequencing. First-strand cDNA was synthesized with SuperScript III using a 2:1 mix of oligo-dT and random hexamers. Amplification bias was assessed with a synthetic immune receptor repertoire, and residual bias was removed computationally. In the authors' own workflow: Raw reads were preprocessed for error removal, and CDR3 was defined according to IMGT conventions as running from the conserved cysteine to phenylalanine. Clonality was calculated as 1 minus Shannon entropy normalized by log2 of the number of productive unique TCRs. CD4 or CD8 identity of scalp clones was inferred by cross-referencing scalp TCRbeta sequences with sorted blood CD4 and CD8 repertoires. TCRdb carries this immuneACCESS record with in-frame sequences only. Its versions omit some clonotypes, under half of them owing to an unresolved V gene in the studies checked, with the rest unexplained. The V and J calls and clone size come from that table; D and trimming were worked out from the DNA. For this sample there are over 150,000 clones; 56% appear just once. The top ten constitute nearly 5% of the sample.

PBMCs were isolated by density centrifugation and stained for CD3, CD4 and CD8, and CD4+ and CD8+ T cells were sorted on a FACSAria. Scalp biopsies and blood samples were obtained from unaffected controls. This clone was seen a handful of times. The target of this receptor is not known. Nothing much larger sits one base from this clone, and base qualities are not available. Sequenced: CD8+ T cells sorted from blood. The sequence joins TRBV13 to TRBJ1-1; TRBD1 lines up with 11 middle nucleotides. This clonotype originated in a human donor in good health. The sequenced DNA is TGTGCCAGCAGCCCCACCGGGACAGGGGGTGGTACTGAAGCTTTCTTT. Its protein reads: CASSPTGTGGGTEAFF.